Shown below are 21 T cell receptor beta chains from a single sample sequenced in a study of cytomegalovirus exposure and HLA in healthy donors. 13 Jbeta primers and 60 Vbeta primers were used for the PCR. The protocol was immunoSEQ multiplex PCR, while the TCRdb copy is restricted to in-frame clones and leaves out a portion. Of about 200,000 clones listed, roughly four fifths are singletons. The sample comprised PBMCs. These receptors were collected from a girl aged 10-17 years in good health and CMV-seronegative.

This chain connects TRBV28 to TRBJ2-1; 8 bases agree with TRBD1. V was clipped by 6 bases and J by 4 bases; unmatched bases: 8. The CDR3 has 15 residues. The V gene's germline CDR1 is MDHEN and CDR2 SYDVKM. The CDR3 DNA sequence: TGTGCCAGCAGACGTCCAGGGGGCGCGTACAATGAGCAGTTCTTC. Translated, it gives CASRRPGGAYNEQFF.

The CDR3 loop reads CASSLDSGRSYNEQFF. As DNA, the CDR3 is TGTGCCAGCAGCTTAGACAGCGGGAGGTCCTACAATGAGCAGTTCTTC. The chain carries TRBV7-2 and TRBJ2-1; 9 bases agree with TRBD2. CDR1 and CDR2 (germline): SGHTA, FQGNSA. V was pared by 1 base and J by 1 base, with 2 bases of the junction left unmatched. The CDR3 has 16 amino acids. The full variable domain, its missing parts supplied by reference TRBV7-2 and TRBJ2-1, is GAGVSQSPSNKVTEKGKDVELRCDPISGHTALYWYRQSLGQGLEFLIYFQGNSAPDKSGLPSDRFSAERTGGSVSTLTIQRTQQEDSAVYLCASSLDSGRSYNEQFFGPGTRLTVL.

The rearrangement joins TRBV4-3 to TRBJ2-2; TRBD1 might be the D (6 bases). In germline, CDR1 is LGHNA, CDR2 YSLEER. The V end lost 0 bases, the J end lost 2 bases, and 16 bases lay between the germline ends. This CDR3 contains 18 residues. The CDR3 DNA follows: TGCGCCAGCAGCCAAGATCGATCGGACAGAGAAAACACCGGGGAGCTGTTTTTT. Translating gives CASSQDRSDRENTGELFF.

J is TRBJ2-7 and V is TRBV25-1; 7 positions agree with TRBD2. Germline V gene sequence: CDR1 MGHDK, CDR2 SYGVNS. Germline trimming cut 4 bases from V and 3 bases from J; bases unmatched to any gene: 6. The CDR3 is 14 residues long. The CDR3 coding sequence is TGTGCCAGCAGTGGGCAGTGGGAGGGCTACGAGCAGTACTTC. This translates into CASSGQWEGYEQYF.

This clone was detected only a few times. The V and J genes are TRBV4-1 and TRBJ1-1; D is possibly TRBD1 (6 bases). Looked up from germline, CDR1 is MGHRA and CDR2 is YSYEKL. Trimming shortened V by 3 bases and J by 0 bases, and 11 bases separated the two germline ends. This CDR3 contains 15 residues. CDR3 in DNA: TGCGCCAGCAGCCACACCAGGGGCCTGAACACTGAAGCTTTCTTT. This gives the protein CASSHTRGLNTEAFF.

This chain uses TRBV15 with TRBJ2-1; tentatively, D is TRBD1 (6 bases). CDR3 length: 16 residues. The V gene's germline CDR1 is LNHNV and CDR2 YYDKDF (reference sequence). Trimming pared 0 bases from V and 4 bases from J, leaving 13 bases between. The chain's CDR3 is CATSREGRGHYNEQFF. CDR3 nucleotide sequence: TGTGCCACCAGCAGAGAGGGCAGGGGCCATTACAATGAGCAGTTCTTC.

The V call is TRBV5-4, the J call TRBJ2-7, with a tentative D call TRBD2 (8 bases). This CDR3 has 18 residues. V gave up 0 bases and J gave up 0 bases, with 19 bases separating them. CDR1 is SGHNT and CDR2 is YYREEE in the germline V gene (reference sequence). CDR3 region: CASSLARGGAGGSYEQYF. The DNA for the CDR3 is TGTGCCAGCAGCTTGGCCAGGGGGGGGGCGGGGGGCTCCTACGAGCAGTACTTC.

The chain links TRBV7-2 to TRBJ2-1; 8 bases map to TRBD2. The ends lost 5 bases at V and 0 bases at J; junction bases unmatched: 9. Germline assignment: CDR1 SGHTA and CDR2 FQGNSA. The CDR3 spans 17 residues. CDR3: CASSERGFESSYNEQFF. CDR3 coding DNA: TGTGCCAGCAGCGAGCGGGGGTTCGAAAGCTCCTACAATGAGCAGTTCTTC.

This chain links TRBV28 with TRBJ2-7; D is possibly TRBD1 (5 bases). Trimming removed 6 bases from V and 0 bases from J, with 9 bases in between. The CDR3 totals 13 residues. CDR1 MDHEN and CDR2 SYDVKM come from the germline V gene. Written as DNA, the CDR3 is TGTGCCAGCAGCGGACACATCTCCTACGAGCAGTACTTC. Its translation: CASSGHISYEQYF.

V and J are TRBV19 and TRBJ1-1, with D perhaps matching TRBD1 (6 bases). The CDR3 is 15 amino acids. V shed 5 bases and J shed 0 bases, with 13 bases lying between them. The V gene's germline CDR1 is LNHDA and CDR2 SQIVND (reference sequence). CDR3 sequence (DNA): TGTGCCAGTAGTGCCCACAGGGATTTGAACACTGAAGCTTTCTTT. This translates into CASSAHRDLNTEAFF.

This clone came up a few times. The chain recombines TRBV6-6 with TRBJ1-1; a weak D match, TRBD1 (6 bases). V lost 7 bases to trimming and J lost 5 bases, with 17 bases between them. Germline V lookup: CDR1 MNHNY, CDR2 SVGAGI (reference sequence). This CDR3 is 14 amino acids long. The CDR3 is CASTQGPLYTEAFF. The CDR3 region has the DNA TGTGCCAGCACTCAGGGGCCCCTATATACTGAAGCTTTCTTT.

As to this clone: The junction and the germline gene differ at one end; a read error may be behind it. This chain connects TRBV2 to TRBJ1-5, with TRBD1 identical over 7 bases. From germline, CDR1 is SNHLY and CDR2 FYNNEI. This CDR3 is 14 amino acids long. For the CDR3, the DNA is TGTGCCAGCACTGAACAGGGGAAGGGGCAGCCCCAGCATTTT. Amino acids: CASTEQGKGQPQHF.

The chain links TRBV27 to TRBJ2-3; the match to TRBD2 covers 7 bases. Germline values: CDR1 MNHEY, CDR2 SMNVEV (reference sequence). The CDR3 is 16 residues long. Losses at the gene ends were 4 bases for V and 4 bases for J; bases not matched to a gene: 11. CDR3 region: CASSSVGGVYADTQYF. The DNA for the CDR3 is TGTGCCAGCAGTTCGGTGGGGGGGGTATACGCAGATACGCAGTATTTT.

The chain employs TRBV7-3 and TRBJ2-5; the D gene is possibly TRBD2 (7 bases). Germline V gene sequence: CDR1 SGHTA, CDR2 FQGTGA. The V gene lost 5 bases and the J gene lost 1 base, with 14 bases spanning the gap. CDR3 length: 15 amino acids. The CDR3 here is CASSPGGPIQETQYF. CDR3 bases: TGTGCCAGCAGCCCGGGGGGCCCGATCCAAGAGACCCAGTACTTC.

The gene calls are TRBV6-6 and TRBJ1-1, with D possibly matching TRBD1 (6 bases). CDR3 size: 15 residues. The V gene's germline CDR1 is MNHNY and CDR2 SVGAGI (reference sequence). Trimming took 6 bases from V and 4 from J, leaving 18 bases between them. The CDR3 loop is CASRHEWGGGTEAFF. DNA for the CDR3: TGTGCCAGCAGACACGAGTGGGGAGGGGGCACTGAAGCTTTCTTT.

V gene TRBV5-1 combines with J gene TRBJ2-1; 11 positions agree with TRBD2. J lost 8 bases, V lost 4 bases, and 8 bases had no gene match. The germline V gene has CDR1 SGHRS and CDR2 YFSETQ. The CDR3 is 15 residues long. CDR3 protein: CASSLLAGAVDEQFF. Written as DNA, the CDR3 is TGCGCCAGCAGCCTACTAGCGGGAGCTGTCGATGAGCAGTTCTTC. The full variable domain, in which reference TRBV5-1 and TRBJ2-1 provide the parts outside the CDR3, is KAGVTQTPRYLIKTRGQQVTLSCSPISGHRSVSWYQQTPGQGLQFLFEYFSETQRNKGNFPGRFSGRQFSNSRSEMNVSTLELGDSALYLCASSLLAGAVDEQFFGPGTRLTVL.

The V gene is TRBV28, the J gene TRBJ2-7, with TRBD1 identical over 7 bases. With V trimmed by 3 bases and J by 2 bases, 4 bases remained unmatched. Per germline, CDR1 MDHEN and CDR2 SYDVKM. The CDR3 sequence is 14 residues long. The CDR3 DNA follows: TGTGCCAGCAGTTTTGGTACAGGGGCCTACGAGCAGTACTTC. Its translation is CASSFGTGAYEQYF.

The chain uses TRBV7-8 and TRBJ1-1; 10 bases fit TRBD1. The V gene end was trimmed by 1 base and the J gene end by 7 bases; junction bases not matched to a gene: 3. Germline V gives CDR1 SGHVS, CDR2 FQNEAQ. The CDR3 is 14 residues long. The CDR3 loop reads CASSLGTGGLEAFF. The CDR3 DNA is TGTGCCAGCAGCTTAGGGACAGGGGGACTTGAAGCTTTCTTT.

The chain carries TRBV28 and TRBJ2-6; 8 bases map to TRBD1. Germline V gives CDR1 MDHEN, CDR2 SYDVKM. The CDR3 runs to 17 residues. V gave up 6 bases and J gave up 0 bases; unmatched junction bases: 7. CDR3 protein: CASSHRGQGSGANVLTF. CDR3 in DNA: TGTGCCAGCAGCCACAGAGGACAGGGCTCTGGGGCCAACGTCCTGACTTTC.

V usage is TRBV27 and J usage is TRBJ2-1; D is perhaps TRBD2 (6 bases). Germline V gene data show CDR1 as MNHEY and CDR2 as SMNVEV (reference sequence). V was pared by 7 bases and J by 9 bases, with 10 bases between. The CDR3 runs to 11 residues. The CDR3 sequence is CASTDGGEQFF. CDR3 coding DNA: TGTGCCAGCACCGACGGGGGTGAGCAGTTCTTC.

The chain uses TRBV5-4 and TRBJ2-3, with 8 bases lining up with TRBD2. Germline V gene sequence: CDR1 SGHNT, CDR2 YYREEE (reference sequence). This CDR3 is built from 16 residues. Unmatched junction bases numbered 10, after V lost 4 bases and J lost 3 bases. The CDR3: CASSRKAGEVTDTQYF. The CDR3 nucleotides read TGTGCCAGCAGCCGAAAAGCGGGAGAAGTTACAGATACGCAGTATTTT. The full variable domain, with the rest looked up from reference TRBV5-4 and TRBJ2-3, is ETGVTQSPTHLIKTRGQQVTLRCSSQSGHNTVSWYQQALGQGPQFIFQYYREEENGRGNFPPRFSGLQFPNYSSELNVNALELDDSALYLCASSRKAGEVTDTQYFGPGTRLTVL.